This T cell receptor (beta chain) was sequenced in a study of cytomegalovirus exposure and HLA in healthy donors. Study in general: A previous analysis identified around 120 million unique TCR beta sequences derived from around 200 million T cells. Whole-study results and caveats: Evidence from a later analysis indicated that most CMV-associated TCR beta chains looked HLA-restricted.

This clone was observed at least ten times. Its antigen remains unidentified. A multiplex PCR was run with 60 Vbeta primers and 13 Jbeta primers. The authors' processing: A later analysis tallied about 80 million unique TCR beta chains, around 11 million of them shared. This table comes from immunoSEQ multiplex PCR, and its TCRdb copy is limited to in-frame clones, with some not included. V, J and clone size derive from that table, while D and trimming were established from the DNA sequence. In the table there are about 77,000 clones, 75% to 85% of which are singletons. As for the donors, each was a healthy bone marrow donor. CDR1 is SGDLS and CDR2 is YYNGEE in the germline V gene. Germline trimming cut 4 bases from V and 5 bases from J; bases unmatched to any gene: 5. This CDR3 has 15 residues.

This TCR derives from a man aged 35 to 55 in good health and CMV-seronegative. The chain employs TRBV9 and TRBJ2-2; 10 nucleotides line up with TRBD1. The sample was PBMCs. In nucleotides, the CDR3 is TGTGCCAGCAGCATTTGGACAGGGGGGACCGGGGAGCTGTTTTTT. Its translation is CASSIWTGGTGELFF.